The next 21 T cell receptor beta chains were all read from a single sample in a study of cytomegalovirus exposure and HLA in healthy donors. It was with 60 Vbeta and 13 Jbeta primers that the PCR ran. TCRdb's table, derived via immunoSEQ multiplex PCR, lists solely in-frame clones and lacks some. Of under 200,000 clones listed, 80% were seen once; the top ten hold roughly 9.7%. The material sequenced was PBMCs. Every receptor here comes from a young man in good health and CMV-seropositive.

The chain employs TRBV30 and TRBJ2-7; TRBD1 agrees at 10 bases. Looked up from germline, CDR1 is GTSNPN and CDR2 is SVGIG (reference sequence). V was pared by 2 bases and J by 4 bases, with 2 bases of the junction left unmatched. The CDR3 has 13 residues. CDR3 sequence (DNA): TGTGCCTGGAGTTCGGACAGGGGGTACGAGCAGTACTTC. Its protein is CAWSSDRGYEQYF.

This chain links TRBV19 with TRBJ2-7; 11 nucleotides align to TRBD1. Germline V gene data show CDR1 as LNHDA and CDR2 as SQIVND (reference sequence). This CDR3 spans 14 amino acids. Trimming cost V 4 bases and J 5 bases; bases outside gene matches: 4. In DNA form, the CDR3 reads TGTGCCAGTAGTACCCGGGACAGGGGGAACGAGCAGTACTTC. Translating it yields CASSTRDRGNEQYF. Based on the CDR3 plus reference TRBV19 and TRBJ2-7, the full variable domain is DGGITQSPKYLFRKEGQNVTLSCEQNLNHDAMYWYRQDPGQGLRLIYYSQIVNDFQKGDIAEGYSVSREKKESFPLTVTSAQKNPTAFYLCASSTRDRGNEQYFGPGTRLTVT.

The V and J genes are TRBV27 and TRBJ1-5; TRBD1 might be the D (5 bases). Germline V gives CDR1 MNHEY, CDR2 SMNVEV (reference sequence). The CDR3 is made up of 14 amino acids. V shed 2 bases and J shed 5 bases, with 10 bases lying between them. For the CDR3, the DNA is TGTGCCAGCAGTTTAGCGCAGGGCCATCAGCCCCAGCATTTT. The encoded protein is CASSLAQGHQPQHF.

This rearrangement joins TRBV7-2 to TRBJ1-3; D might be TRBD1 (5 bases). The germline V gene encodes CDR1 SGHTA and CDR2 FQGNSA. The V end was cut by 3 bases, the J end by 0 bases, with 12 bases between. This CDR3 is 16 amino acids long. The CDR3: CASSFGQGSSGNTIYF. The CDR3 nucleotides are TGTGCCAGCAGCTTCGGTCAGGGCAGCTCTGGAAACACCATATATTTT.

V usage is TRBV7-8 and J usage is TRBJ1-1; the match to TRBD1 covers 7 bases. The CDR3 has 17 residues. After removal of 1 base from V and 3 bases from J, the junction contained 11 bases not matched to a gene. Germline values: CDR1 SGHVS, CDR2 FQNEAQ. This CDR3 reads CASSLDETGPRDTEAFF. The CDR3 DNA reads as TGTGCCAGCAGCTTAGATGAGACAGGGCCGAGGGACACTGAAGCTTTCTTT.

The V and J genes are TRBV6-1 and TRBJ1-6, with 8 nucleotides matching TRBD1. This CDR3 region has 15 residues. V trimming: 4 bases; J trimming: 6 bases; junction bases outside the gene matches: 5. The V gene's germline CDR1 is MNHNS and CDR2 SASEGT. For the CDR3, the DNA is TGTGCCAGCAGTGCTGCGGGACAGGTTAATTCACCCCTCCACTTT. Its protein product is CASSAAGQVNSPLHF.

This chain links TRBV7-9 with TRBJ2-7; D is perhaps TRBD1 (5 bases). V shed 4 bases and J shed 2 bases, with 18 bases lying between them. CDR1 and CDR2 (germline): SEHNR, FQNEAQ (reference sequence). This CDR3 spans 16 amino acids. The CDR3 nucleotides read TGTGCCAGCAGCTCCCTATCCGGACACCTTCCCTACGAGCAGTACTTC. Translation gives CASSSLSGHLPYEQYF.

The sample holds a few counts of this clone. This chain uses TRBV6-5 with TRBJ1-1; 8 bases are a match to TRBD1. CDR3 length: 14 residues. The germline V gene has CDR1 MNHEY and CDR2 SVGAGI. V was clipped by 7 bases and J by 1 base; unmatched bases: 5. This CDR3 is CASNFGQGNTEAFF. In DNA, the CDR3 is TGTGCCAGCAACTTCGGACAGGGGAACACTGAAGCTTTCTTT.

The chain links TRBV15 to TRBJ2-3, with TRBD2 as a possible D gene (5 bases). The CDR3 is 17 amino acids. Trimming shortened V by 6 bases and J by 6 bases, and 25 bases separated the two germline ends. Looked up from germline, CDR1 is LNHNV and CDR2 is YYDKDF (reference sequence). The CDR3 protein is CATSKFAAGSFQDTQYF. Written as DNA, the CDR3 is TGTGCCACCAGTAAATTCGCCGCGGGCAGTTTTCAGGATACGCAGTATTTT.

The chain uses TRBV19 and TRBJ1-1, with 8 bases that match TRBD1. V trimming: 3 bases; J trimming: 1 base; junction bases outside the gene matches: 7. Germline assignment: CDR1 LNHDA and CDR2 SQIVND (reference sequence). The CDR3 is made up of 16 amino acids. The DNA for the CDR3 is TGTGCCAGTAGTATTTGGGGACAGGCCAAGAACACTGAAGCTTTCTTT. Translated: CASSIWGQAKNTEAFF. The full variable domain, with the rest looked up from reference TRBV19 and TRBJ1-1, is DGGITQSPKYLFRKEGQNVTLSCEQNLNHDAMYWYRQDPGQGLRLIYYSQIVNDFQKGDIAEGYSVSREKKESFPLTVTSAQKNPTAFYLCASSIWGQAKNTEAFFGQGTRLTVV.

V is TRBV21-1 and J is TRBJ2-3; TRBD2 is the table's D call, not checked against the DNA. TRBV21-1 is a pseudogene. The CDR3 totals 15 residues. The CDR3 coding sequence is TGTGCCAGCAGCAAAGCTCGGGGTTGGACAGATACGCAGTATTTT. It translates to CASSKARGWTDTQYF.

This rearrangement joins TRBV4-1 to TRBJ2-3, with D maybe TRBD2 (5 bases). CDR1 is MGHRA, CDR2 YSYEKL, per germline. The CDR3 runs 15 residues. V was clipped by 4 bases and J by 5 bases, with 16 bases between them. The CDR3 here is CASSPRPTSGDTQYF. The CDR3 DNA sequence: TGCGCCAGCAGCCCCCGACCTACTAGTGGAGATACGCAGTATTTT.

The J gene is TRBJ1-1, the V gene TRBV7-2; D not resolved. The CDR3 is 12 amino acids. Looked up from germline, CDR1 is SGHTA and CDR2 is FQGNSA. V dropped 5 bases and J dropped 10 bases, with 14 bases sitting between them. CDR3 in DNA: TGTGCCAGCAGCCCGGCGGTGGGGAGAGCTTTCTTT. This sequence encodes CASSPAVGRAFF.

A single count supports this clone. This chain joins TRBV5-6 and TRBJ1-1; D not resolved. V lost 1 base and J 0 bases, leaving 10 bases between the germline ends. The CDR3 runs 15 residues. CDR1 and CDR2 (germline): SGHDT, YYEEEE. CDR3 bases: TGTGCCAGCAGCTTGTATGCAGTCCTGAACACTGAAGCTTTCTTT. Protein sequence: CASSLYAVLNTEAFF.

The V call is TRBV4-3, the J call TRBJ1-6, with 8 bases matching TRBD1. Germline-derived CDR1 and CDR2 are LGHNA and YSLEER. Losses at the gene ends were 2 bases for V and 7 bases for J; bases not matched to a gene: 7. This CDR3 is 16 amino acids long. CDR3 residues: CASSQYTGGMNSPLHF. CDR3 in DNA: TGCGCCAGCAGCCAATATACAGGGGGGATGAATTCACCCCTCCACTTT.

V usage is TRBV7-2 and J usage is TRBJ2-1, with 7 bases identical to TRBD2. The J segment lost 6 bases and the V segment lost 5 bases, leaving 13 bases of the junction unmatched. The germline V gene has CDR1 SGHTA and CDR2 FQGNSA. This CDR3 is built from 16 residues. CDR3 sequence reads: CASSPGPHWGGNEQFF. In DNA, the CDR3 is TGTGCCAGCAGCCCGGGACCCCATTGGGGGGGCAATGAGCAGTTCTTC.

The chain carries TRBV25-1 and TRBJ2-2, with 7 bases fitting TRBD1. In germline, CDR1 is MGHDK, CDR2 SYGVNS. This CDR3 is built from 17 residues. V was clipped by 2 bases and J by 6 bases; unmatched bases: 12. Here the CDR3 DNA reads TGTGCCAGCAGTGAACCAACAGGGGCTGCACGCCCCGGGGAGCTGTTTTTT. This codes for CASSEPTGAARPGELFF.

This clone was observed once. The chain is built from TRBV5-1 and TRBJ2-3; D ambiguous. The ends were cut back, 4 bases at V and 2 bases at J, with 8 bases in the middle. This CDR3 has 13 amino acids. Germline V gene data show CDR1 as SGHRS and CDR2 as YFSETQ. The CDR3 sequence: CASSPLVTDTQYF. Written as DNA, the CDR3 is TGCGCCAGCAGCCCTCTAGTCACAGATACGCAGTATTTT.

The chain couples TRBV9 to TRBJ2-2, with D tentatively TRBD1 (6 bases). This CDR3 comprises 14 residues. Trimming shortened V by 0 bases and J by 5 bases, and 8 bases separated the two germline ends. In germline, CDR1 is SGDLS, CDR2 YYNGEE. This CDR3 is CASSVVQGTGELFF. DNA of the CDR3: TGTGCCAGCAGCGTAGTGCAGGGGACCGGGGAGCTGTTTTTT.

J is TRBJ2-5 and V is TRBV27; D not resolved. The J call is uncertain, as TRBJ2-7 better fits the DNA end. This CDR3 comprises 14 residues. Germline V CDR1 and CDR2: MNHEY, SMNVEV (reference sequence). Written as DNA, the CDR3 is TGTGCCAGCAGTTTCAGCAGTACTAAATACGAGCAGTACTTC. Its translation is CASSFSSTKYEQYF.

The chain is built from TRBV9 and TRBJ2-5, with no clear D. The CDR3 contains 13 residues. V was cut by 0 bases and J by 2 bases, with 5 bases left in between. Germline V gene data show CDR1 as SGDLS and CDR2 as YYNGEE. The CDR3 DNA reads TGTGCCAGCAGCGTAGACTGGCAAGAGACCCAGTACTTC. Its protein is CASSVDWQETQYF.